This T cell receptor beta chain was found in a study of cytomegalovirus exposure and HLA in healthy donors. The PCR ran on 60 Vbeta and 13 Jbeta primers. Some clones are missing from TCRdb's copy, which holds only in-frame ones; the method was immunoSEQ multiplex PCR. The sample shows more than 150,000 clones, approximately 88% of them seen only once. Material for sequencing was PBMCs. The TCR sequence derives from a boy under 10 years old in good health and CMV-seronegative.

DNA for the CDR3: TGTGCCAGCAGCGCCGGACTAGCGGCCATGGGTAATGAGCAGTTCTTC. This sequence encodes CASSAGLAAMGNEQFF. The chain uses TRBV9 and TRBJ2-1, with 10 bases identical to TRBD2. V gave up 3 bases and J gave up 7 bases; unmatched junction bases: 10. Looked up from germline, CDR1 is SGDLS and CDR2 is YYNGEE. This CDR3 is 16 amino acids long.